Sequencing of this T cell receptor beta chain was carried out in a study of CD8 T cells in ankylosing spondylitis. The study, taken as a whole, reports: Several highly homologous variants made up a TCR beta motif, and this motif appeared characteristic of ankylosing spondylitis blood. Disease-linked clones reportedly showed significant enrichment in matched ankylosing spondylitis synovial fluid.

The V end was cut by 6 bases, the J end by 0 bases, with 18 bases between. The CDR3 has 17 residues. From germline, CDR1 is LGHDT and CDR2 YNNKEL (reference sequence). For TCR beta, libraries came from quantitative 5'-RACE with molecular barcodes. One entry per CDR3 protein results from TCRdb running MiXCR on the 5' RACE reads. The sample shows 100,000 to 150,000 distinct CDR3 sequences, about an eighth of them seen only once. As regards this clonotype: Antigen: not known.

V usage is TRBV3-1 and J usage is TRBJ2-4, with a weak D call TRBD2 (5 bases). This sequence originates from a female donor with ankylosing spondylitis or in good health (not recorded which). The sample comprised blood, either unsorted or a sorted T cell fraction (not recorded which). Here the CDR3 DNA reads TGTGCCAGCAGACAAAACGGGGTTATACTAGCCAAAAACATTCAGTACTTC. Its protein is CASRQNGVILAKNIQYF.